The 28 T cell receptor beta chains presented below share a single source sample, sequenced in a study of cytomegalovirus exposure and HLA in healthy donors. The PCR had 60 Vbeta and 13 Jbeta primers. Clones were sequenced by immunoSEQ multiplex PCR, and TCRdb holds only the in-frame ones, with some missing. The profile shows 100,000 to 150,000 clones, 74% of them singletons. The sample comprised PBMCs. Receptors were obtained from a woman aged 45-65 years in good health and CMV-seropositive.

This clone was found once. The V gene is TRBV2, the J gene TRBJ1-2, with D uncertain. V gave up 3 bases and J gave up 2 bases, with 19 bases separating them. Looked up from germline, CDR1 is SNHLY and CDR2 is FYNNEI. CDR3 length: 17 residues. CDR3 sequence (DNA): TGTGCCAGCAGTGATCTTAGGACCCTAGAGGGCAACTATGGCTACACCTTC. It specifies CASSDLRTLEGNYGYTF.

The chain uses TRBV11-2 and TRBJ1-4; 8 nucleotides line up with TRBD1. J was trimmed by 13 bases and V by 5 bases; bases with no gene match: 9. CDR3 length equals 13 residues. Germline values: CDR1 SGHAT, CDR2 FQNNGV. The CDR3 coding sequence is TGTGCCAGCAGCACAGCCCGACAGGGGTCACTGTTTTTT. Its translation: CASSTARQGSLFF.

The chain has TRBV10-3 and TRBJ1-2; D remains unclear. Looked up from germline, CDR1 is ENHRY and CDR2 is SYGVKD. CDR3 length: 14 amino acids. The V and J ends lost 0 bases and 8 bases respectively, with 13 bases between them. The CDR3 region is CAISESSTARGYTF. The CDR3 DNA is TGTGCCATCAGTGAGTCGTCCACAGCTCGGGGCTACACCTTC.

This clone was counted a single time. This sequence joins TRBV10-3 and TRBJ1-6; the match to TRBD1 covers 7 bases. The CDR3 sequence is 16 residues long. Trimming removed 7 bases from V and 6 bases from J; junction bases left unmatched: 12. Germline lookup yields CDR1 ENHRY and CDR2 SYGVKD. CDR3 residues: CAIKQSAGGFNSPLHF. Written as DNA, the CDR3 is TGTGCCATCAAGCAGTCGGCAGGGGGATTTAATTCACCCCTCCACTTT.

This sequence joins TRBV11-2 and TRBJ1-4; 9 bases line up with TRBD1. V lost 5 bases and J lost 4; bases outside the gene matches: 8. The CDR3 loop spans 16 amino acids. Per the germline V gene, CDR1 is SGHAT and CDR2 is FQNNGV. CDR3 coding DNA: TGTGCCAGCAGCGTAGGGACAGGGATAGATAATGAAAAACTGTTTTTT. It encodes CASSVGTGIDNEKLFF.

CDR3 residues: CASSSKLAGASGIQYF. CDR3 coding DNA: TGTGCCAGCAGCTCCAAACTAGCGGGGGCAAGTGGCATTCAGTACTTC. The V and J genes are TRBV7-8 and TRBJ2-4; 11 nucleotides line up with TRBD2. J lost 9 bases, V lost 4 bases, and 11 bases had no gene match. Germline CDR1 reads SGHVS; CDR2 reads FQNEAQ. The CDR3 length is 16 residues.

J is TRBJ2-5 and V is TRBV6-1; tentatively, D is TRBD1 (5 bases). The V gene's germline CDR1 is MNHNS and CDR2 SASEGT. This CDR3 is built from 15 residues. Trimming took 6 bases from V and 3 from J, leaving 17 bases between them. The CDR3 is CASRDAYPGKETQYF. CDR3 sequence (DNA): TGTGCCAGCAGAGACGCCTACCCAGGGAAAGAGACCCAGTACTTC.

The genes are TRBV10-2 and TRBJ1-2; D possibly corresponds to TRBD1 (5 bases). This CDR3 spans 14 amino acids. Germline V gene sequence: CDR1 WSHSY, CDR2 SAAADI. With 2 bases removed from V and 3 bases from J, the gap between germline ends came to 10 bases. The CDR3 DNA sequence: TGCGCCAGCAGTGAGCAGGGTTTATACTATGGCTACACCTTC. Its translation: CASSEQGLYYGYTF.

The chain employs TRBV7-2 and TRBJ1-6; the match to TRBD1 covers 9 bases. Germline CDR1 is SGHTA and CDR2 is FQGNSA. Trimming cost V 5 bases and J 9 bases; bases outside gene matches: 5. The CDR3 contains 14 residues. DNA for the CDR3: TGTGCCAGCAGCCTACAGGGGGCGCCTTCACCCCTCCACTTT. Translation: CASSLQGAPSPLHF.

The chain couples TRBV5-3 to TRBJ2-2; weak D call: TRBD1 (6 bases). TRBV5-3 is identified as an open reading frame with a role that is uncertain. The V gene lost 4 bases and the J gene lost 10 bases, with 20 bases spanning the gap. This CDR3 is 15 amino acids long. CDR3 region: CARSLRDKLEAELFF. In DNA, the CDR3 is TGTGCCAGAAGCCTCCGGGACAAACTAGAGGCGGAGCTGTTTTTT.

This clone was seen a handful of times. The CDR3 here is CASSLQGQVDYEQYF. CDR3 sequence (DNA): TGCGCCAGCAGCTTACAAGGACAGGTGGACTACGAGCAGTACTTC. This sequence joins TRBV5-1 and TRBJ2-7; 7 nucleotides match TRBD1. V dropped 2 bases and J dropped 3; count of bases not matched to a gene: 8. CDR3 length: 15 residues. CDR1 and CDR2 from the germline V gene are SGHRS and YFSETQ.

The V gene is TRBV4-1, the J gene TRBJ2-3; the D is unclear. This CDR3 has 12 amino acids. CDR1 and CDR2 from the germline V gene are MGHRA and YSYEKL. The V end was cut by 1 base, the J end by 11 bases, with 10 bases between. The CDR3: CASSQVLGGQYF. CDR3 sequence (DNA): TGCGCCAGCAGCCAAGTTCTCGGTGGGCAGTATTTT.

This chain uses TRBV27 with TRBJ2-4; 16 bases line up with TRBD2. This CDR3 spans 18 amino acids. In germline, CDR1 is MNHEY, CDR2 SMNVEV (reference sequence). The V and J ends lost 11 bases and 0 bases, in that order; junction bases with no gene match: 10. The chain's CDR3 is CASPRGLAGGRAKNIQYF. DNA for the CDR3: TGTGCCTCCCCTCGGGGACTAGCGGGGGGGAGAGCCAAAAACATTCAGTACTTC.

V is TRBV5-4 and J is TRBJ1-2, with D maybe TRBD1 (5 bases). The CDR3 sequence is 14 residues long. Germline values: CDR1 SGHNT, CDR2 YYREEE (reference sequence). Trimming took 4 bases from V and 3 from J, leaving 13 bases between them. The CDR3 spells CASSVNLGDYGYTF. In DNA form, the CDR3 reads TGTGCCAGCAGCGTAAATTTAGGGGACTATGGCTACACCTTC.

This clone occurred once. This chain connects TRBV7-9 to TRBJ2-1; D unclear. The CDR3 sequence is 13 residues long. V was clipped by 2 bases and J by 10 bases, with 12 bases between them. From germline, CDR1 is SEHNR and CDR2 FQNEAQ (reference sequence). CDR3 coding DNA: TGTGCCAGCAGCTTAATTCTGGAACAGGAGCAGTTCTTC. It translates to CASSLILEQEQFF.

The chain carries TRBV19 and TRBJ2-3; D remains ambiguous. CDR1 LNHDA and CDR2 SQIVND come from the germline V gene (reference sequence). The CDR3 spans 15 residues. Trimming stripped 3 bases from V and 5 bases from J, with 15 bases between. The chain's CDR3 is CASSILGARQDTQYF. CDR3 DNA sequence: TGTGCCAGTAGTATTTTGGGCGCCCGGCAAGATACGCAGTATTTT.

The chain combines TRBV20-1 with TRBJ2-5; the D is unclear. Germline V CDR1 and CDR2: DFQATT, SNEGSKA (reference sequence). The V gene lost 0 bases and the J gene lost 5 bases, with 4 bases spanning the gap. CDR3 length: 11 amino acids. The CDR3 loop reads CSARDGETQYF. Written as DNA, the CDR3 is TGCAGTGCTAGAGACGGGGAGACCCAGTACTTC.

This chain joins TRBV29-1 and TRBJ2-7, with TRBD2 matching over 11 bases. The germline V gene has CDR1 SQVTM and CDR2 ANQGSEA. The junction had 5 bases not matched to a gene; V was cut back by 5 bases and J by 2 bases. The CDR3 extends over 14 amino acids. The CDR3, as DNA: TGCAGCGTTATCGGACTAGCGGGTACCTACGAGCAGTACTTC. Residues: CSVIGLAGTYEQYF.

The gene calls are TRBV5-4 and TRBJ1-4, with D maybe TRBD1 (6 bases). Trimming cost V 2 bases and J 8 bases, with 13 bases left between them. The CDR3 spans 14 residues. Germline V lookup: CDR1 SGHNT, CDR2 YYREEE (reference sequence). The CDR3 is CASSFPGTREKLFF. CDR3 coding DNA: TGTGCCAGCAGCTTCCCCGGGACACGAGAAAAACTGTTTTTT.

The chain combines TRBV5-4 with TRBJ1-2, with 9 bases identical to TRBD1. The germline gives CDR1 SGHNT, CDR2 YYREEE (reference sequence). Trimming at V came to 2 bases and at J to 7 bases, leaving 6 bases not matched to a gene. This CDR3 has 14 amino acids. For the CDR3, the DNA is TGTGCCAGCAGCTTACAGGGGGCGTCATCTGGCTACACCTTC. It encodes CASSLQGASSGYTF.

This clone appeared once. V and J are TRBV5-1 and TRBJ2-3; 9 nucleotides line up with TRBD2. Germline V gene lookup returns CDR1 SGHRS and CDR2 YFSETQ. The junction had 8 bases not matched to a gene; V was cut back by 1 base and J by 11 bases. This CDR3 region has 14 residues. CDR3 protein: CASSLTERGARQYF. In nucleotides, the CDR3 is TGCGCCAGCAGCTTGACCGAGCGGGGGGCGAGGCAGTATTTT. The whole variable domain, filled in from reference TRBV5-1 and TRBJ2-3, reads KAGVTQTPRYLIKTRGQQVTLSCSPISGHRSVSWYQQTPGQGLQFLFEYFSETQRNKGNFPGRFSGRQFSNSRSEMNVSTLELGDSALYLCASSLTERGARQYFGPGTRLTVL.

This clone came up a few times. The genes are TRBV7-6 and TRBJ2-7; TRBD1 might be the D (5 bases). The germline V gene encodes CDR1 SGHVS and CDR2 FNYEAQ. The CDR3 spans 15 residues. Trimming pared 5 bases from V and 2 bases from J, leaving 16 bases between. The CDR3 DNA is TGTGCCAGCAGCCAGGGTATAGGGGCCACCTACGAGCAGTACTTC. This gives the protein CASSQGIGATYEQYF.

This clone occurred once. The CDR3 nucleotides read TGCGCCAGCTCGATCCCGGGACAGGGAGTTCAGAGCACAAATCAGCCCCAGCATTTT. It yields the protein CASSIPGQGVQSTNQPQHF. The chain carries TRBV10-1 and TRBJ1-5; 9 bases fit TRBD1. Germline V CDR1 and CDR2: WNHNN, SYGVQD (reference sequence). Losses at the gene ends were 8 bases for V and 4 bases for J; bases not matched to a gene: 21. The CDR3 extends over 19 amino acids.

The chain has TRBV9 and TRBJ1-1, with D maybe TRBD1 (5 bases). Germline V gene sequence: CDR1 SGDLS, CDR2 YYNGEE. The V gene lost 0 bases and the J gene lost 4 bases, with 10 bases spanning the gap. The CDR3 sequence is 14 residues long. CDR3 region: CASSVGRRGTEAFF. The CDR3 bases are TGTGCCAGCAGCGTAGGTCGAAGGGGCACTGAAGCTTTCTTT. Together with reference TRBV9 and TRBJ1-1, the CDR3 gives the full variable domain: DSGVTQTPKHLITATGQRVTLRCSPRSGDLSVYWYQQSLDQGLQFLIQYYNGEERAKGNILERFSAQQFPDLHSELNLSSLELGDSALYFCASSVGRRGTEAFFGQGTRLTVV.

The rearrangement links TRBV9 to TRBJ1-2; unclear D gene. CDR1 and CDR2 from the germline V gene are SGDLS and YYNGEE. The ends were cut back, 0 bases at V and 4 bases at J, with 10 bases in the middle. The CDR3 contains 14 residues. CDR3 coding DNA: TGTGCCAGCAGCGTAGGATCCAACGGCTATGGCTACACCTTC. Its translation is CASSVGSNGYGYTF. The full variable domain, its missing parts supplied by reference TRBV9 and TRBJ1-2, is DSGVTQTPKHLITATGQRVTLRCSPRSGDLSVYWYQQSLDQGLQFLIQYYNGEERAKGNILERFSAQQFPDLHSELNLSSLELGDSALYFCASSVGSNGYGYTFGSGTRLTVV.

V and J are TRBV6-5 and TRBJ1-2; no clear D gene. This CDR3 comprises 12 residues. Trimming removed 7 bases at V and 6 bases at J, with 12 bases between. CDR1 MNHEY and CDR2 SVGAGI come from the germline V gene. Here the CDR3 DNA reads TGTGCCAGCACTTTGGGAGGCGATGGCTACACCTTC. Amino acids: CASTLGGDGYTF.

This clone was seen a handful of times. The CDR3 here is CASSLAGSNTQYF. In nucleotides, the CDR3 is TGTGCCAGCAGCTTAGCCGGGTCGAATACGCAGTATTTT. The chain is built from TRBV11-3 and TRBJ2-3; D not certain. In germline, CDR1 is SGHNT, CDR2 YENEEA. V lost 1 base and J lost 7, with 9 bases in between. The CDR3 loop spans 13 amino acids.

This chain links TRBV18 with TRBJ2-3; a possible D gene is TRBD2 (6 bases). V lost 2 bases, J lost 0 bases, and 9 bases lay in between. The CDR3 runs to 15 residues. The germline V gene has CDR1 KGHSH and CDR2 LQKENI. The DNA of the CDR3 is TGTGCCAGCTCACCAGTCGGGGGAAGCACAGATACGCAGTATTTT. It specifies CASSPVGGSTDTQYF.